The 26 T cell receptor beta chains presented below share a single source sample, sequenced in a study of cytomegalovirus exposure and HLA in healthy donors. The PCR ran on 60 Vbeta and 13 Jbeta primers. Produced via immunoSEQ multiplex PCR; TCRdb's table is partial and in-frame only. Of 95,000 to 150,000 clones in the sample, around 80% were seen once. The sample comprised PBMCs. These receptors originate from a middle-aged man in good health and CMV-seronegative.

This chain uses TRBV11-2 with TRBJ2-7; TRBD1 might be the D (6 bases). The CDR3 runs 14 residues. The V end lost 1 base, the J end lost 4 bases, and 11 bases lay between the germline ends. Looked up from germline, CDR1 is SGHAT and CDR2 is FQNNGV. The CDR3 DNA reads as TGTGCCAGCAGCTTAGTTTCAACAGGGTACGAGCAGTACTTC. Translating gives CASSLVSTGYEQYF.

V is TRBV6-1 and J is TRBJ1-2, with a possible D match to TRBD1 (6 bases). The CDR3 is made up of 15 amino acids. Per the germline V gene, CDR1 is MNHNS and CDR2 is SASEGT. The ends were cut back, 6 bases at V and 0 bases at J, with 14 bases in the middle. Written as DNA, the CDR3 is TGTGCCAGCAGGGGGGAGTCAGGGGCTAACTATGGCTACACCTTC. It yields the protein CASRGESGANYGYTF.

The chain carries TRBV5-1 and TRBJ2-7, with 8 bases lining up with TRBD2. The ends lost 7 bases at V and 3 bases at J; junction bases unmatched: 12. The CDR3 has 15 amino acids. The V gene's germline CDR1 is SGHRS and CDR2 YFSETQ. CDR3 in DNA: TGCGCCAGCTCTCTTGGGACTAGTGGATTCTACGAGCAGTACTTC. It yields the protein CASSLGTSGFYEQYF.

This chain joins TRBV30 and TRBJ2-5; 7 bases are shared with TRBD2. With 1 base clipped from V and 5 bases from J, the junction kept 4 bases outside the gene matches. Germline CDR1 and CDR2: GTSNPN and SVGIG (reference sequence). This CDR3 comprises 13 residues. For the CDR3, the DNA is TGTGCCTGGAGTGGCCAGGGAGGGGAGACCCAGTACTTC. Its translation: CAWSGQGGETQYF.

The rearrangement joins TRBV6-5 to TRBJ2-5; TRBD1 matches 8 bases. The CDR3 is made up of 14 amino acids. In germline, CDR1 is MNHEY, CDR2 SVGAGI. With 6 bases clipped from V and 4 bases from J, the junction kept 7 bases outside the gene matches. The CDR3 protein is CASSLGRGPETQYF. The CDR3 region has the DNA TGTGCCAGCAGCCTAGGCAGGGGGCCAGAGACCCAGTACTTC.

V and J are TRBV27 and TRBJ1-2, with D possibly matching TRBD1 (5 bases). Per the germline V gene, CDR1 is MNHEY and CDR2 is SMNVEV (reference sequence). V gave up 0 bases and J gave up 5 bases, with 13 bases separating them. The length of the CDR3 is 15 residues. The CDR3 sequence is CASSLSGGLSYGYTF. The CDR3 DNA reads as TGTGCCAGCAGTTTATCGGGGGGACTTAGTTATGGCTACACCTTC.

This clone was recorded a few times. V usage is TRBV28 and J usage is TRBJ2-6, with 8 nucleotides matching TRBD1. The CDR3 is 20 amino acids. With 5 bases clipped from V and 0 bases from J, the junction kept 15 bases outside the gene matches. Germline V lookup: CDR1 MDHEN, CDR2 SYDVKM. As DNA, the CDR3 is TGTGCCAGCAGTCTCGGACAGGGCCTAAATCCTTTCTCTGGGGCCAACGTCCTGACTTTC. Translation gives CASSLGQGLNPFSGANVLTF.

The chain combines TRBV13 with TRBJ2-7, with a tentative D call TRBD1 (6 bases). V dropped 3 bases and J dropped 0 bases, with 15 bases sitting between them. The germline gives CDR1 PRHDT, CDR2 FYEKMQ (reference sequence). The CDR3 runs to 16 residues. The chain's CDR3 is CASSFWTEQSSYEQYF. The CDR3 coding sequence is TGTGCCAGCAGCTTCTGGACAGAGCAAAGCTCCTACGAGCAGTACTTC.

This chain uses TRBV7-6 with TRBJ2-1; TRBD2 matches 9 bases. J gave up 5 bases and V 2 bases, and 4 bases lay outside the gene matches. Germline V gives CDR1 SGHVS, CDR2 FNYEAQ. This CDR3 comprises 15 residues. Here the CDR3 DNA reads TGTGCCAGCAGCTTATCACTAGCGGGCCACAATGAGCAGTTCTTC. It encodes CASSLSLAGHNEQFF.

CDR3 in DNA: TGTGCCAGCCGCCGGGGACTGGGGGTTTACGAGCAGTACTTC. It yields the protein CASRRGLGVYEQYF. The rearrangement uses TRBV28 and TRBJ2-7; D is perhaps TRBD2 (6 bases). The V end lost 8 bases, the J end lost 4 bases, and 18 bases lay between the germline ends. CDR1 is MDHEN, CDR2 SYDVKM, per germline. This CDR3 has 14 residues.

The CDR3 region is CASSSGSSHEQFF. The CDR3 DNA reads TGTGCCAGCAGTTCAGGCTCGAGCCATGAGCAGTTCTTC. The rearrangement joins TRBV27 to TRBJ2-1; D uncertain. This CDR3 comprises 13 residues. Deletions cut 4 bases from V and 8 bases from J, with 12 bases between. CDR1 and CDR2 (germline): MNHEY, SMNVEV (reference sequence).

To note about this clone: An end of the junction does not agree with germline; a read error may underlie this. The gene calls are TRBV7-9 and TRBJ1-1; 7 bases are a match to TRBD1. CDR1 and CDR2 (germline): SEHNR, FQNEAQ (reference sequence). The CDR3 sequence is 18 residues long. The CDR3 nucleotides read TGTTCCAGCAGCTTAGGGGGTATGGGACAGATCATGAACACTGAAGCTTTCTTT. Protein: CSSSLGGMGQIMNTEAFF.

The rearrangement joins TRBV6-1 to TRBJ1-2; weak D call: TRBD1 (5 bases). V was shortened by 3 bases and J by 8 bases, with 13 bases between the two germline ends. This CDR3 is built from 13 residues. CDR1 is MNHNS and CDR2 is SASEGT in the germline V gene. CDR3 coding DNA: TGTGCCAGCAGTGACCACGGGAGGGACGGCTACACCTTC. This encodes CASSDHGRDGYTF.

The V gene is TRBV4-3, the J gene TRBJ2-5; 8 positions agree with TRBD2. The CDR3 sequence is 15 residues long. The V gene's germline CDR1 is LGHNA and CDR2 YSLEER. V trimming: 0 bases; J trimming: 5 bases; junction bases outside the gene matches: 5. The CDR3 coding sequence is TGCGCCAGCAGCCAAGATTCGGGGGGGCTGGAGACCCAGTACTTC. It encodes CASSQDSGGLETQYF.

The chain carries TRBV6-5 and TRBJ2-5; D remains unclear. The J call is uncertain, as TRBJ2-7 better fits the DNA end. The CDR3 loop spans 11 amino acids. Germline CDR1 and CDR2: MNHEY and SVGAGI. The CDR3 bases are TGTGCCAGCAGTTCTTACTACGAGCAGTACTTC. It specifies CASSSYYEQYF.

The J gene is TRBJ2-7, the V gene TRBV5-5, with D uncertain. The CDR3 length is 12 residues. Looked up from germline, CDR1 is SGHKS and CDR2 is YYEKEE (reference sequence). Trimming took 1 base from V and 2 from J, leaving 4 bases between them. CDR3 nucleotide sequence: TGTGCCAGCAGCTTGCTTACCTACGAGCAGTACTTC. The encoded protein is CASSLLTYEQYF.

The chain recombines TRBV19 with TRBJ1-4, with a weak D call TRBD1 (6 bases). V shed 6 bases and J shed 5 bases, with 16 bases lying between them. Per the germline V gene, CDR1 is LNHDA and CDR2 is SQIVND (reference sequence). CDR3 length: 15 residues. CDR3 in amino acids: CASSPSPGANEKLFF. DNA of the CDR3: TGTGCCAGTAGCCCCAGCCCAGGGGCGAATGAAAAACTGTTTTTT.

The CDR3 here is CASSVAQDRISGANVLTF. The CDR3 DNA sequence: TGTGCCAGCAGCGTAGCTCAGGACAGAATTTCTGGGGCCAACGTCCTGACTTTC. The V and J genes are TRBV9 and TRBJ2-6, with TRBD1 as a possible D gene (6 bases). This CDR3 spans 18 amino acids. Trimming removed 0 bases from V and 1 base from J, with 14 bases in between. Per germline, CDR1 SGDLS and CDR2 YYNGEE.

V gene TRBV19 combines with J gene TRBJ2-1; tentative D call: TRBD2 (6 bases). Looked up from germline, CDR1 is LNHDA and CDR2 is SQIVND (reference sequence). There are 20 residues in the CDR3. Between the trimmed V and J ends, which lost 3 bases and 2 bases, there was a span of 26 bases. The CDR3 nucleotides are TGTGCCAGTAGTATGGGGTCGCGGGGAGATCTACTCCAGGCCTACAATGAGCAGTTCTTC. Residues: CASSMGSRGDLLQAYNEQFF.

CDR3 in amino acids: CASSLAPGTAAYEQYF. CDR3 DNA sequence: TGCGCCAGCAGCTTGGCCCCCGGGACAGCTGCCTACGAGCAGTACTTC. The rearrangement uses TRBV5-1 and TRBJ2-7; 7 bases are a match to TRBD1. V shed 0 bases and J 2 bases; nucleotides not matched to a gene: 8. CDR3 length equals 16 residues. CDR1 SGHRS and CDR2 YFSETQ come from the germline V gene.

This chain connects TRBV29-1 to TRBJ2-2, with 7 bases fitting TRBD1. V dropped 6 bases and J dropped 8; count of bases not matched to a gene: 18. Germline lookup yields CDR1 SQVTM and CDR2 ANQGSEA. The CDR3 runs 16 residues. The CDR3 here is CSVETPDRVTSGELFF. The CDR3 DNA reads TGCAGCGTCGAAACCCCTGACAGGGTAACTTCTGGGGAGCTGTTTTTT.

CDR3 region: CASSLAGEHTGELFF. In nucleotides, the CDR3 is TGCGCCAGCAGCTTGGCGGGGGAGCACACCGGGGAGCTGTTTTTT. This chain connects TRBV5-1 to TRBJ2-2; TRBD2 might be the D (6 bases). The CDR3 length is 15 residues. Germline CDR1 reads SGHRS; CDR2 reads YFSETQ. Trimming took off 0 bases at V and 3 bases at J, with 9 bases between the two ends.

V usage is TRBV4-2 and J usage is TRBJ2-3, with 15 nucleotides matching TRBD2. The V gene end was trimmed by 3 bases and the J gene end by 5 bases; junction bases not matched to a gene: 6. The CDR3 has 17 residues. Germline-derived CDR1 and CDR2 are LGHNA and YNFKEQ. This CDR3 reads CASSQTGTSGGLDTQYF. The CDR3 DNA reads as TGTGCCAGCAGCCAGACTGGGACTAGCGGGGGGTTAGATACGCAGTATTTT.

This chain connects TRBV6-5 to TRBJ2-3; D may be TRBD1 (5 bases). Trimming took off 10 bases at V and 2 bases at J, with 13 bases between the two ends. The CDR3 runs to 13 residues. Germline CDR1 reads MNHEY; CDR2 reads SVGAGI. CDR3 in amino acids: CATTPRATDTQYF. CDR3 nucleotide sequence: TGTGCCACCACCCCCAGGGCCACAGATACGCAGTATTTT.

This clone occurred once. The J gene is TRBJ2-7, the V gene TRBV5-1; D is unclear. The CDR3 has 15 residues. V dropped 0 bases and J dropped 1 base, with 11 bases sitting between them. Per the germline V gene, CDR1 is SGHRS and CDR2 is YFSETQ. CDR3 protein: CASSLGDKQSYEQYF. The CDR3 DNA is TGCGCCAGCAGCTTGGGAGACAAACAATCCTACGAGCAGTACTTC.

The chain carries TRBV25-1 and TRBJ2-7; a weak D match, TRBD1 (5 bases). The V gene's germline CDR1 is MGHDK and CDR2 SYGVNS. The CDR3 covers 12 residues. V was trimmed by 8 bases and J by 4 bases, leaving 12 bases between them. The CDR3 region is CASSIAGYEQYF. Written as DNA, the CDR3 is TGTGCCAGCTCTATCGCAGGGTACGAGCAGTACTTC.